The 2 T cell receptor beta chains in this list originate from one sample, sequenced in a study of T cell repertoires in cytomegalovirus infection. TCRdb re-called the reads with MiXCR, one entry per CDR3 protein. This table has around 740,000 distinct CDR3 sequences, 35% appearing once. Sequenced input: PBMCs. All receptors come from a human donor in good health (CMV status not recorded). Some clones in this sample may be carry-over from other donors' samples.

This clonotype occurred many times. J is TRBJ1-4 and V is TRBV7-2; the D gene is possibly TRBD1 (6 bases). This CDR3 comprises 14 residues. Germline V gene data show CDR1 as SGHTA and CDR2 as FQGNSA. The germline V and J ends were trimmed by 1 base and 8 bases, with 11 bases remaining between them. The CDR3 sequence is CASSLGGGNEKLFF. The CDR3 nucleotides read TGTGCCAGCAGCTTAGGAGGGGGTAACGAAAAACTGTTTTTT.

This clonotype was seen more than once but under ten times. The rearrangement joins TRBV6-2 or TRBV6-3 to TRBJ2-1, with D perhaps given as TRBD1 or TRBD2 (5 bases each). Germline CDR1 reads MNHEY; CDR2 reads SVGEGT. Trimming pared 6 bases from V and 8 bases from J, leaving 17 bases between. The CDR3 has 14 residues. CDR3 in amino acids: CASRGTGMADEQFF. CDR3 sequence (DNA): TGTGCCAGCAGGGGGACCGGGATGGCGGATGAGCAGTTCTTC.